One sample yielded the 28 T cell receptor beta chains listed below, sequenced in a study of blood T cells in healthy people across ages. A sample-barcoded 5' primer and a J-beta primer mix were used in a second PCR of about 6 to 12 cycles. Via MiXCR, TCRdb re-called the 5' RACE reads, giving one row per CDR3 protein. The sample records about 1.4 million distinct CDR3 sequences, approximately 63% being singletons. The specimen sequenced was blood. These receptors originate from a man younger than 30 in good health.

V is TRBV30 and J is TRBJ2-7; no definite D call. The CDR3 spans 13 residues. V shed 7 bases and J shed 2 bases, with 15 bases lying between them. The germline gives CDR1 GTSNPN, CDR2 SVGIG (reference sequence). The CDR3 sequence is CAYTGTTPYEQYF. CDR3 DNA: TGTGCCTACACCGGAACTACACCCTACGAGCAGTACTTC.

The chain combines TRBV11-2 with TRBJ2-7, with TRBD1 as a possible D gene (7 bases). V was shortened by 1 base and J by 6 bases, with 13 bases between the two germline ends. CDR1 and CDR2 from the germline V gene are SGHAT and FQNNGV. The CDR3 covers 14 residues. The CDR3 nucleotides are TGTGCCAGCAGCTTAGTAGTCCAGGGGGGCGAGCAGTACTTC. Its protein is CASSLVVQGGEQYF.

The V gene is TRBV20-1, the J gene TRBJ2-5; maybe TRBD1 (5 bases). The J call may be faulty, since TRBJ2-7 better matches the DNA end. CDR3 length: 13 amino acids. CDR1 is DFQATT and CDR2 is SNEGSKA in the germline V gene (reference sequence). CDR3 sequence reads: CSARAPGNYEQYF. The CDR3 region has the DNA TGCAGTGCTAGAGCACCAGGGAACTACGAGCAGTACTTC.

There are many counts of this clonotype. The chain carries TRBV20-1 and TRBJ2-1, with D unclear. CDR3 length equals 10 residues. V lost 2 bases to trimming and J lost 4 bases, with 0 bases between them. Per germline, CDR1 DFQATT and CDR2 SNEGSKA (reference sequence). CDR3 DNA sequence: TGCAGTGCTAGATACAATGAGCAGTTCTTC. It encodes CSARYNEQFF.

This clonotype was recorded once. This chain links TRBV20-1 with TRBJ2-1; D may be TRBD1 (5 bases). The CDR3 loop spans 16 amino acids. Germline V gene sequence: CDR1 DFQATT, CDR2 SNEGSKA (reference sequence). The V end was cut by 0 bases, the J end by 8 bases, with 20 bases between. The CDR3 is CSARDFQGPGYDEQFF. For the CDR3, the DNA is TGCAGTGCTAGAGACTTCCAGGGCCCTGGTTACGATGAGCAGTTCTTC.

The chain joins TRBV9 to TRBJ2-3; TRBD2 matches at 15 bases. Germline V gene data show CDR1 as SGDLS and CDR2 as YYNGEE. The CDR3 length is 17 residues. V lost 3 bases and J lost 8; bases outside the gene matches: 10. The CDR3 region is CASSAGLAGGPGGTQYF. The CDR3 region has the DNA TGTGCCAGCAGCGCGGGACTAGCGGGGGGCCCGGGGGGTACGCAGTATTTT. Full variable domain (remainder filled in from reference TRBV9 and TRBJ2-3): DSGVTQTPKHLITATGQRVTLRCSPRSGDLSVYWYQQSLDQGLQFLIQYYNGEERAKGNILERFSAQQFPDLHSELNLSSLELGDSALYFCASSAGLAGGPGGTQYFGPGTRLTVL.

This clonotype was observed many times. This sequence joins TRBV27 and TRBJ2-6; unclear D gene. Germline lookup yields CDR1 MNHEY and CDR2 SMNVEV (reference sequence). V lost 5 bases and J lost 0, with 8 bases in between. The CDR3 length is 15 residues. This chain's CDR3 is CASSPLSSGANVLTF. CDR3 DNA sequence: TGTGCCAGCAGTCCCCTCTCCTCTGGGGCCAACGTCCTGACTTTC.

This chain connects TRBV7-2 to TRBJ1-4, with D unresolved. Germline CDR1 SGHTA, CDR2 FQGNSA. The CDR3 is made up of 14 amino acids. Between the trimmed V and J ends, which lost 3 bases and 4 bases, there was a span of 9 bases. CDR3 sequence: CASSFFRSNEKLFF. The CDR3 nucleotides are TGTGCCAGCAGCTTTTTCAGAAGTAATGAAAAACTGTTTTTT.

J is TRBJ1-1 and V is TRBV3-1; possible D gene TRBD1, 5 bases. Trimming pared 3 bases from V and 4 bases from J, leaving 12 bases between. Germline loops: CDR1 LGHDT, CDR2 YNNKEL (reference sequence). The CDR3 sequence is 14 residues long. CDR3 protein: CASSQMGPGTEAFF. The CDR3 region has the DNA TGTGCCAGCAGCCAGATGGGGCCGGGCACTGAAGCTTTCTTT.

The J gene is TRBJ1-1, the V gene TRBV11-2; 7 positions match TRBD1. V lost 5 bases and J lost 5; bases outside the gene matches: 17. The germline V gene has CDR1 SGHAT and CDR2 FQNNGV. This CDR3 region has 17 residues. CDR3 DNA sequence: TGTGCCAGCAGCCAACTACCTACGGAGGGGGCGGGGACTGAAGCTTTCTTT. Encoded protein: CASSQLPTEGAGTEAFF.

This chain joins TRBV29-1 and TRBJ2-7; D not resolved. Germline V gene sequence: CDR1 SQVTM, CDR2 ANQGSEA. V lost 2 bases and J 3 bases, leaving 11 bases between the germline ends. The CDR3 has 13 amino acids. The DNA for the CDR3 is TGCAGCGTTGAATACTTGGGCAGCTACGAGCAGTACTTC. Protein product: CSVEYLGSYEQYF.

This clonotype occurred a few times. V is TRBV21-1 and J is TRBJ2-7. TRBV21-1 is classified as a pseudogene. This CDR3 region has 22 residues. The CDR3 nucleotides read TGTGCCAGCAGCAAAGAAAACAAGGCTGGCCTCAACCTAAACGAATACTCCTACGAGCAGTACTTC. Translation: CASSKENKAGLNLNEYSYEQYF.

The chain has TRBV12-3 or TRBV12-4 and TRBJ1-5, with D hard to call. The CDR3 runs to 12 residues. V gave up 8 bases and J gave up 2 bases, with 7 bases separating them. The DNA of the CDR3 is TGTGCCAGCGCCATAGGCAATCAGCCCCAGCATTTT. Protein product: CASAIGNQPQHF.

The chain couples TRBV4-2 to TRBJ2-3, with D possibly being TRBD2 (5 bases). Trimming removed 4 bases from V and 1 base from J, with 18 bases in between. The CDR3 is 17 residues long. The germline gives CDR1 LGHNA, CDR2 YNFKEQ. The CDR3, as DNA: TGTGCCAGCAGCCCTCAGACCGGAGGATTAGGCACAGATACGCAGTATTTT. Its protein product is CASSPQTGGLGTDTQYF.

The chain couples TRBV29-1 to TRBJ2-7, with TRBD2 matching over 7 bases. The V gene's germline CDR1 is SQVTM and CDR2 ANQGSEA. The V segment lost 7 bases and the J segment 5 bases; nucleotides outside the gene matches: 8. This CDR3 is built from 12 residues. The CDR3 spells CSGEGPGHEQYF. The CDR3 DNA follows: TGCAGCGGGGAGGGGCCGGGGCACGAGCAGTACTTC.

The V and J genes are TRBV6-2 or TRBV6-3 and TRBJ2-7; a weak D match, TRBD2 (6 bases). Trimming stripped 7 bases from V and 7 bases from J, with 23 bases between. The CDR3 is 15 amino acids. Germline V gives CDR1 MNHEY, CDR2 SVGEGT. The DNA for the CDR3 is TGTGCCAGCACCTCCGGGACTGTCTCCTACAATGAGCAGTACTTC. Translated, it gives CASTSGTVSYNEQYF.

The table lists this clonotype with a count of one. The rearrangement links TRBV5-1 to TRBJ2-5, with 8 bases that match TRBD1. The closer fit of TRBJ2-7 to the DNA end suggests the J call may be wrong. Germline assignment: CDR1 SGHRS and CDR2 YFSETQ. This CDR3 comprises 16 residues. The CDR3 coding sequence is TGCGCCAGCAGCTTGGTCGGGACAGGTCCTGCCTACGAGCAGTACTTC. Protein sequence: CASSLVGTGPAYEQYF.

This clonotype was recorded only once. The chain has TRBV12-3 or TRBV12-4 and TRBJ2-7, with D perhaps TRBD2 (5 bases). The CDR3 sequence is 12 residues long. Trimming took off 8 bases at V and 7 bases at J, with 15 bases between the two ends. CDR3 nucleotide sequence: TGTGCCAGCTGTTATGGAGGTCTTGAGCAGTACTTC. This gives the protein CASCYGGLEQYF.

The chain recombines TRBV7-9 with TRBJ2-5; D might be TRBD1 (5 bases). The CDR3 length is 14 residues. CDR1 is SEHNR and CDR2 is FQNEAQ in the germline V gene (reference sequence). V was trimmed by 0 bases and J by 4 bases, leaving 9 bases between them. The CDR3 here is CASSLAQVGETQYF. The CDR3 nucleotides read TGTGCCAGCAGCTTAGCACAGGTTGGAGAGACCCAGTACTTC.

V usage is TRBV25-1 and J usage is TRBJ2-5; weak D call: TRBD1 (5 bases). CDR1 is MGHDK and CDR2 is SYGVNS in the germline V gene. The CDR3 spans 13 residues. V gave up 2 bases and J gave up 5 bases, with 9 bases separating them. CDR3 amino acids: CASSEGARETQYF. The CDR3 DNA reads TGTGCCAGCAGTGAAGGGGCACGGGAGACCCAGTACTTC.

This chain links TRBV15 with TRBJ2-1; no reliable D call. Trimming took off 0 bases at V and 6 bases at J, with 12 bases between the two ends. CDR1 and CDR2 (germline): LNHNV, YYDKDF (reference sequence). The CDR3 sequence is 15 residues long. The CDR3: CATSREGTLPNEQFF. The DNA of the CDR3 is TGTGCCACCAGCAGAGAAGGAACCCTCCCCAATGAGCAGTTCTTC.

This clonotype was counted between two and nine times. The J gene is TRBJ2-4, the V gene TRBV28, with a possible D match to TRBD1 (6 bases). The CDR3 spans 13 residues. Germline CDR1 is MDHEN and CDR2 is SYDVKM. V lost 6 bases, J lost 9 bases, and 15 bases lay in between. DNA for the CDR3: TGTGCCAGCAGCCCGGACAGATTAAGCATTCAGTACTTC. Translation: CASSPDRLSIQYF. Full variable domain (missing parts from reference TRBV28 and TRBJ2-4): DVKVTQSSRYLVKRTGEKVFLECVQDMDHENMFWYRQDPGLGLRLIYFSYDVKMKEKGDIPEGYSVSREKKERFSLILESASTNQTSMYLCASSPDRLSIQYFGAGTRLSVL.

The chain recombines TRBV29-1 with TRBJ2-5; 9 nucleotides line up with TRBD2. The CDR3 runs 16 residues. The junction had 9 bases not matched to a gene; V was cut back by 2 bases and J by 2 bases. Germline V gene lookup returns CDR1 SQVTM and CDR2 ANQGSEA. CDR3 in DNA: TGCAGCGTTGAATTAATTGGGCTAGCGGGGCAAGAGACCCAGTACTTC. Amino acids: CSVELIGLAGQETQYF.

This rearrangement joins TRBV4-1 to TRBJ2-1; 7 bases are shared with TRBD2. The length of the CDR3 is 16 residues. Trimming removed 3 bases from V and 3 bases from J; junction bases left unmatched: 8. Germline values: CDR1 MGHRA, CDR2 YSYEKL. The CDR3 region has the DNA TGCGCCAGCAGCCACTTAGCGGGTGCCCTCTACAATGAGCAGTTCTTC. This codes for CASSHLAGALYNEQFF.

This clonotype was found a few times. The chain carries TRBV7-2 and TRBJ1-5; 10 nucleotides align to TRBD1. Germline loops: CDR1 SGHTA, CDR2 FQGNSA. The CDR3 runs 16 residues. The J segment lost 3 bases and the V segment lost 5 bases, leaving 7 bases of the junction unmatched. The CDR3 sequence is CASSRLGTGVNQPQHF. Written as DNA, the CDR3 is TGTGCCAGCAGCCGCTTAGGGACAGGGGTCAATCAGCCCCAGCATTTT.

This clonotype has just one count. The CDR3 region has the DNA TGCAGTGCCTTGACCCGGGACACCGGGACCTCCTACGAGCAGTACTTC. This sequence encodes CSALTRDTGTSYEQYF. The gene calls are TRBV20-1 and TRBJ2-7, with a possible D match to TRBD1 (6 bases). The CDR3 contains 16 residues. In germline, CDR1 is DFQATT, CDR2 SNEGSKA (reference sequence). Trimming removed 6 bases from V and 0 bases from J, with 21 bases in between.

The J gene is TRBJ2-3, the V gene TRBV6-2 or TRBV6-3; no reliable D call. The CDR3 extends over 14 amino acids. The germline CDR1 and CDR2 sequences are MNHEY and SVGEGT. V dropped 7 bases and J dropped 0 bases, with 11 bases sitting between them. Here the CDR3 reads CASNTQLSTDTQYF. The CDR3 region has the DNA TGTGCCAGCAACACACAACTTAGCACAGATACGCAGTATTTT.

The CDR3 protein is CSAEKGSSDTQYF. The CDR3 coding sequence is TGCAGCGCCGAGAAGGGGAGTTCAGATACGCAGTATTTT. The chain carries TRBV29-1 and TRBJ2-3; D possibly uses TRBD1 or TRBD2 (5 bases each). V was shortened by 7 bases and J by 4 bases, with 15 bases between the two germline ends. CDR3 size: 13 residues. The germline CDR1 and CDR2 sequences are SQVTM and ANQGSEA.